These 16 T cell receptor beta chains originate from one sample sequenced in a study of beta chain features in type 1 diabetes. The authors reverse transcribed all of the isolated RNA, so sequencing captured expressed TCRB transcripts. The assay was immunoSEQ multiplex PCR, and TCRdb's table has in-frame clones only and misses some. The data contain some 350,000 clones, 9.5% to 10% of them singletons. For these receptors, no antigen is known. General study results and limits: There was a moderate but significant shortening of TCRB CDR3s in all four CD4+ subsets of Type 1 diabetes patients.

Sequencing input: central memory CD4+ T cells from blood. These TCRs come from a man younger than 40 with type 1 diabetes.

This clone showed up just a few times. The chain has TRBV4-1 and TRBJ1-5; D may be TRBD1 (5 bases). The V gene's germline CDR1 is MGHRA and CDR2 YSYEKL. V was pared by 4 bases and J by 1 base, with 11 bases between. The CDR3 covers 15 residues. CDR3: CASSPYRDSNQPQHF. In DNA form, the CDR3 reads TGCGCCAGCAGCCCCTACCGGGACAGCAATCAGCCCCAGCATTTT.

This clone was seen a few times. The chain combines TRBV6-1 with TRBJ2-7, with 8 positions matching TRBD1. The V and J ends lost 10 bases and 5 bases, in that order; junction bases with no gene match: 10. Germline assignment: CDR1 MNHNS and CDR2 SASEGT. The CDR3 covers 13 residues. CDR3 sequence (DNA): TGTGCCATCAGGGGGACAGGTGGGGACGAGCAGTACTTC. Residues: CAIRGTGGDEQYF.

This clone was found a few times. The CDR3 loop reads CASSFLRLGDEQYF. Written as DNA, the CDR3 is TGTGCCAGCAGCTTCCTCCGACTCGGCGACGAGCAGTACTTC. The chain is built from TRBV7-2 and TRBJ2-7; D uncertain. CDR1 and CDR2 (germline): SGHTA, FQGNSA. The CDR3 totals 14 residues. The V end was cut by 3 bases, the J end by 5 bases, with 14 bases between.

This clone has more than one count but fewer than ten. DNA of the CDR3: TGTGCCAGTACCCCAGGTTTCGCGGGAGGCCACGAGCAGTACTTC. Translating it yields CASTPGFAGGHEQYF. This chain uses TRBV19 with TRBJ2-7, with 8 positions matching TRBD2. Per germline, CDR1 LNHDA and CDR2 SQIVND (reference sequence). This CDR3 is 15 amino acids long. V shed 7 bases and J 5 bases; nucleotides not matched to a gene: 13.

This clone was picked up a small number of times. The chain recombines TRBV18 with TRBJ1-5; tentative D call: TRBD1 (5 bases). V lost 2 bases, J lost 9 bases, and 14 bases lay in between. The germline gives CDR1 KGHSH, CDR2 LQKENI. The CDR3 has 14 amino acids. Written as DNA, the CDR3 is TGTGCCAGCTCACCAGGGGGACCCGATCGGCCCCAGCATTTT. Protein sequence: CASSPGGPDRPQHF.

This chain joins TRBV7-8 and TRBJ1-1; tentatively, D is TRBD1 (5 bases). The CDR3 is 15 amino acids. V lost 1 base and J lost 5, with 14 bases in between. The V gene's germline CDR1 is SGHVS and CDR2 FQNEAQ. The CDR3 region is CASSLGPGRLTEAFF. In DNA, the CDR3 is TGTGCCAGCAGCTTAGGTCCAGGGAGATTAACTGAAGCTTTCTTT.

This clone was detected ten times or more. V is TRBV28 and J is TRBJ1-2; 8 nucleotides match TRBD1. From germline, CDR1 is MDHEN and CDR2 SYDVKM. J was trimmed by 7 bases and V by 6 bases; bases with no gene match: 10. CDR3 length: 14 amino acids. The CDR3 reads CASRAGGEVGGYTF. The DNA for the CDR3 is TGTGCCAGCAGAGCAGGGGGCGAGGTTGGTGGCTACACCTTC.

This clone showed up just a few times. The chain recombines TRBV9 with TRBJ1-5; D not certain. Germline-derived CDR1 and CDR2 are SGDLS and YYNGEE. With 4 bases removed from V and 9 bases from J, the gap between germline ends came to 14 bases. This CDR3 is 13 amino acids long. The CDR3 region is CASSPQPVGPQHF. The DNA of the CDR3 is TGTGCCAGCAGCCCCCAGCCCGTAGGGCCCCAGCATTTT.

CDR3 amino acids: CASSILAGGWNEQFF. The CDR3 DNA reads TGTGCCAGTAGTATACTAGCGGGAGGTTGGAATGAGCAGTTCTTC. The chain combines TRBV19 with TRBJ2-1; 11 bases align to TRBD2. V dropped 2 bases and J dropped 7; count of bases not matched to a gene: 4. This CDR3 region has 15 residues. Germline CDR1 reads LNHDA; CDR2 reads SQIVND (reference sequence).

This clone has a count of ten or more. The chain combines TRBV18 with TRBJ2-1; no definite D call. This CDR3 contains 13 residues. Trimming removed 3 bases at V and 3 bases at J, with 6 bases between. Germline V gene lookup returns CDR1 KGHSH and CDR2 LQKENI. The CDR3 DNA sequence: TGTGCCAGCTCACCTGGGGACTACAATGAGCAGTTCTTC. The encoded protein is CASSPGDYNEQFF.

This clone came up many times. The chain joins TRBV7-9 to TRBJ2-2; no clear D. The V gene's germline CDR1 is SEHNR and CDR2 FQNEAQ (reference sequence). With 5 bases removed from V and 1 base from J, the gap between germline ends came to 11 bases. The CDR3 totals 15 residues. Here the CDR3 reads CASSPPARNTGELFF. The CDR3 nucleotides read TGTGCCAGCAGCCCCCCTGCCAGGAACACCGGGGAGCTGTTTTTT.

The J gene is TRBJ1-1, the V gene TRBV6-6; 9 nucleotides match TRBD1. This CDR3 has 14 amino acids. Germline CDR1 reads MNHNY; CDR2 reads SVGAGI (reference sequence). The junction had 8 bases not matched to a gene; V was cut back by 8 bases and J by 4 bases. The CDR3 here is CASLRTGVGTEAFF. The CDR3 coding sequence is TGTGCCAGCCTTCGGACAGGGGTGGGCACTGAAGCTTTCTTT.

Comments on this clone: Other DNA sequences in this specimen translate into the identical CDR3. The rearrangement joins TRBV6-1 to TRBJ1-5, with 7 bases aligning to TRBD1. The CDR3 covers 13 residues. The trim removed 6 bases at V and 5 bases at J, leaving 4 bases unmatched. Looked up from germline, CDR1 is MNHNS and CDR2 is SASEGT. The CDR3 here is CASSGQADQPQHF. DNA for the CDR3: TGTGCCAGCAGCGGACAGGCTGATCAGCCCCAGCATTTT.

The sample holds a few counts of this clone. The rearrangement links TRBV2 to TRBJ1-4; the D gene is possibly TRBD1 (5 bases). The CDR3 runs to 14 residues. Germline V gives CDR1 SNHLY, CDR2 FYNNEI. Trimming removed 4 bases from V and 5 bases from J, with 11 bases in between. The CDR3 sequence: CASSVEGLNEKLFF. For the CDR3, the DNA is TGTGCCAGCAGTGTGGAGGGGTTAAATGAAAAACTGTTTTTT.

Only a few counts were recorded for this clone. The same CDR3 can be traced to other DNA sequences in this sample. This chain connects TRBV18 to TRBJ2-1; D not certain. CDR3 length equals 12 residues. Trimming took off 3 bases at V and 0 bases at J, with 0 bases between the two ends. The germline V gene encodes CDR1 KGHSH and CDR2 LQKENI. The CDR3 region has the DNA TGTGCCAGCTCACCCTCCTACAATGAGCAGTTCTTC. Protein: CASSPSYNEQFF.

This clone was counted ten times or more. The J gene is TRBJ2-6, the V gene TRBV14; D unresolved. In germline, CDR1 is SGHDN, CDR2 FVKESK. This CDR3 is 15 amino acids long. Deletions cut 4 bases from V and 1 base from J, with 8 bases between. CDR3 protein: CASSRGGSGANVLTF. The DNA for the CDR3 is TGTGCCAGCAGCCGGGGTGGATCTGGGGCCAACGTCCTGACTTTC.